This T cell receptor beta chain was documented in a study of shared T cell receptors in the human thymus. The table came from immunoSEQ multiplex PCR; TCRdb's copy has only in-frame clones and leaves some out. The sample records more than 550,000 clones, over 75% being singletons. The germline CDR1 and CDR2 sequences are SGHKS and YYEKEE (reference sequence). The CDR3 runs to 15 residues. The ends lost 4 bases at V and 1 base at J; junction bases unmatched: 8. This same sample was also part of a study on human thymus T cells. This second study says: Congenital heart defects were the reason for the corrective surgery that the donors, healthy Finnish infants, were having. Resections were taken during corrective heart surgery, and the thymus tissue came from these. Thymic and blood repertoires seemed to show skewed V and J gene use. Related reports documented highly overlapping thymic repertoires among unrelated individuals.

The clonotype comes from a girl less than two years old with a congenital heart defect. The source material was thymocytes. The gene calls are TRBV5-5 and TRBJ2-7; 7 bases align to TRBD1. CDR3: CASSPGQPRSYEQYF. The CDR3 coding sequence is TGTGCCAGCAGCCCGGGACAGCCGAGGTCCTACGAGCAGTACTTC.